This TCR beta chain is drawn from a study of shared clonotypes between healthy human individuals. As regards this clone: As yet, its antigen is unknown.

Findings and caveats of the study: Few donors limited the genetic and exposure-history diversity represented.

Naive CD8 cells lacked CD45RO and underwent positive selection for CCR7, leaving out terminally differentiated effector memory CD45RA+ cells. Evenly divided among several immunoSEQ plates was the genomic DNA of each subset. Per sorted-subset replicate PCR, input was about 180 ng DNA, representing tens of thousands of T cell genomes. The repertoire was sequenced with immunoSEQ multiplex PCR; TCRdb's copy has only in-frame clones and lacks some. The sample consists of under 1 million clones, 90% to 98% of them appearing once. This CDR3 has 15 amino acids. Trimming removed 8 bases from V and 4 bases from J, with 20 bases in between. Germline V gene lookup returns CDR1 LNHDA and CDR2 SQIVND (reference sequence).

The TCR comes from a man aged 25 to 45 in good health. The material sequenced was naive CD8+ T cells sorted from blood. The V call is TRBV19, the J call TRBJ2-5, with D tentatively TRBD2 (5 bases). The DNA of the CDR3 is TGTGCCAGTGGGGTACGAGGGTGGGAAAGAGAGACCCAGTACTTC. This translates into CASGVRGWERETQYF. Based on the CDR3 plus reference TRBV19 and TRBJ2-5, the full variable domain is DGGITQSPKYLFRKEGQNVTLSCEQNLNHDAMYWYRQDPGQGLRLIYYSQIVNDFQKGDIAEGYSVSREKKESFPLTVTSAQKNPTAFYLCASGVRGWERETQYFGPGTRLLVL.